This is a list of T cell receptor beta chains from one sample in a study of CD8+ T cells in alopecia areata. Some clones are missing from TCRdb's copy, which holds only in-frame ones; the method was immunoSEQ multiplex PCR. The repertoire holds 98,000 or so clones, approximately 59% seen once, with 20% to 25% in the top ten. The sequenced sample consisted of CD8+ T cells sorted from blood. The receptors stem from a human donor in good health. Both conserved end residues are part of each CDR3. Each record gives: D gene, clone size, J gene, V gene, CDR3 DNA, CDR3 protein. D genes are given only for firm matches. Some rows have no size entry. The others give once, few or many, or a class for an expanded clone.

. few TRBJ1-5 TRBV19 TGTGCCAGTAGTCTGACGAGCAATCAGCCCCAGCATTTT CASSLTSNQPQHF
TRBD1 . TRBJ2-4 TRBV5-6 TGTGCCAGCAGCTTTGGGACAGGGATGAACATTCAGTACTTC CASSFGTGMNIQYF
. once TRBJ1-4 TRBV7-9 TGTGCCAGCAGCGGGGGGGCAACTAATGAAAAACTGTTTTTT CASSGGATNEKLFF
TRBD2 . TRBJ2-1 TRBV4-3 TGCGCCAGCACCCCAAGATACGGGGGGGCTGCCAATGAGCAGTTCTTC CASTPRYGGAANEQFF
. . TRBJ1-1 TRBV5-6 TGTGCCACCCCCTCCGGGGCAGGGGACACTGAAGCTTTCTTT CATPSGAGDTEAFF
. many TRBJ2-1 TRBV13 TGTGCCAGCAGGGAGGCGTTGGGTCGAGAATATGGAGTCAATGAGCAGTTCTTC CASREALGREYGVNEQFF
. . TRBJ2-3 TRBV11-2 TGTGCCAGCAGCTCCGTAACCCAACACAGATACGAAGGGGGGCAGTATTTT CASSSVTQHRYEGGQYF
. . TRBJ1-5 TRBV2 TGTGCCAGCAGTCGATGGTTAGACAATCAGCCCCAGCATTTT CASSRWLDNQPQHF
. . TRBJ1-1 TRBV13 TGTGCCAGCGTGGAGCCGCCCAACACTGAAGCTTTCTTT CASVEPPNTEAFF
TRBD1 . TRBJ1-1 TRBV29-1 TGCAGCGGCCTGACAGGGGAGAACACTGAAGCTTTCTTT CSGLTGENTEAFF
. . TRBJ1-1 TRBV29-1 TGCAGCGAGATAGACAGGTTGCACACTGAAGCTTTCTTT CSEIDRLHTEAFF
. few TRBJ2-5 TRBV25-1 TGTGCCAGCAGTGACAGACAAGAGACCCAGTACTTC CASSDRQETQYF
. once TRBJ2-2 TRBV9 TGTGCCAGCAGCGTTTCGGGGGGCCACGGGGAGCTGTTTTTT CASSVSGGHGELFF
. once TRBJ2-1 TRBV28 TGTGCCAGCAGTTTTGCAGGGTACGAGAATGAGCAGTTCTTC CASSFAGYENEQFF
TRBD1 . TRBJ1-4 TRBV2 TGTGCCAGCGGCGGCTCAGGGGGAGAAAAACTGTTTTTT CASGGSGGEKLFF
. . TRBJ2-5 TRBV28 TGTGCCAGCAGTCTAGACAGGTTTGGGGAGACCCAGTACTTC CASSLDRFGETQYF
. . TRBJ2-6 TRBV2 TGTGCCAGCCTTAGTTGGAGCTCTGGGGCCAACGTCCTGACTTTC CASLSWSSGANVLTF
. . TRBJ2-2 TRBV4-1 TGCGCCAGCAGCCTCGGGACTCCTGGGGCCGGGGAGCTGTTTTTT CASSLGTPGAGELFF
. few TRBJ2-7 TRBV7-2 TGTGCCAGCAGCTTAGCGTTTGATCACTACGAGCAGTACTTC CASSLAFDHYEQYF
. . TRBJ1-1 TRBV25-1 TGTGCCAGCAGGCAGGTCCATGAAGCTTTCTTT CASRQVHEAFF
. . TRBJ2-1 TRBV23-1 TGCGCCAGCAGTGGCCCGAGACTATTCAATGAGCAGTTCTTC CASSGPRLFNEQFF
. . TRBJ1-2 TRBV6-5 TGTGCCAGCAGTTACCTGGGGGCGAATGGCTACACCTTC CASSYLGANGYTF
. . TRBJ2-1 TRBV4-1 TGCGCCAGCAGCTCATTAGGGAATGAGCAGTTCTTC CASSSLGNEQFF
. few TRBJ2-7 TRBV7-2 TGTGCCAGCAGCTCTGTGGCCTACGAGCAGTACTTC CASSSVAYEQYF
. . TRBJ2-6 TRBV4-2 TGTGCCAGCAGCCAAGACACAGGTTCTGGGGCCAACGTCCTGACTTTC CASSQDTGSGANVLTF
. . TRBJ2-5 TRBV25-1 TGTGCCAGCAGCTTAGGCCCCCCGGAGACCCAGTACTTC CASSLGPPETQYF
. . TRBJ2-1 TRBV27 TGTGCCAGCAGTCCAATCGGGACACAGAACAATGAGCAGTTCTTC CASSPIGTQNNEQFF
. . TRBJ2-1 TRBV9 TGTGCCAGCAGCGGACCACAGGGTTATGAGCAGTTCTTC CASSGPQGYEQFF
. . TRBJ2-1 TRBV6-4 TGTGCCAGCAGTGACAGTAGCGTGGATGAGCAGTTCTTC CASSDSSVDEQFF
. . TRBJ1-4 TRBV4-1 TGCGCCAGCAGCCAAGATGTGGGGGGTGGCGAAAAACTGTTTTTT CASSQDVGGGEKLFF